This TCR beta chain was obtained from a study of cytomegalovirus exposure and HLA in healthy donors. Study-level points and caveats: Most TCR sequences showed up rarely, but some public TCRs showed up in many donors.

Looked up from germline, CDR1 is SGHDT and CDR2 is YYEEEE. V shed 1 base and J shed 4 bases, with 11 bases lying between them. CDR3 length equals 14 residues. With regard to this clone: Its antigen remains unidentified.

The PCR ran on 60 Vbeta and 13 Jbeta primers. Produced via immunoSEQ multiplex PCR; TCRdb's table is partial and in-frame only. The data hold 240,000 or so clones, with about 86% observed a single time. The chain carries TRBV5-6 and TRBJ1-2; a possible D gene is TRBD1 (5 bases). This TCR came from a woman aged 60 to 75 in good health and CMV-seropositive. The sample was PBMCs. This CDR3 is CASSLKGVTYGYTF. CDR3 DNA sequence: TGTGCCAGCAGCTTGAAAGGGGTTACCTATGGCTACACCTTC.